The entry below describes one T cell receptor (beta chain). Its specific antigen is unknown. No much larger clonotype is one base removed from it; base qualities were not supplied. The sample belongs to a study of Graves' ophthalmopathy and Graves' hyperthyroidism (dated by TCRdb to the late 2010s). Turning to the overall study: Peripheral blood was collected at initial diagnosis, before any treatment. To explore V-J signatures distinguishing ophthalmopathy from hyperthyroidism, a discovery set of about a hundred patients (more than 40 ophthalmopathy, 55 to 60 stable hyperthyroidism) was enrolled. To tell Graves' ophthalmopathy apart from Graves' hyperthyroidism, and to predict which patients would progress to ophthalmopathy, the study relied on TCR beta repertoire signatures. The approximately 97 discovery patients were randomly divided into training and test sets at a 7:3 ratio. Once sampling was done, hyperthyroidism patients were given methimazole at a starting dose of 30 mg daily, while ophthalmopathy patients were given high-dose intravenous methylprednisolone. In total, some 130 blood samples were TCR-sequenced: some 40 ophthalmopathy, roughly 77 hyperthyroidism and about 17 hyperthyroidism-to-ophthalmopathy patients. In several hyperthyroidism patients, the T-cell repertoire of thyroid tissue was compared with the T-cell repertoire of blood. For independent validation, a separate cohort was made up of around 18 hyperthyroidism patients plus 17 patients who later progressed from hyperthyroidism to ophthalmopathy. Overall study results and their limits: The 13-signature model separated ophthalmopathy from stable hyperthyroidism with 85% to 90% sensitivity and 81% to 82% specificity in cross-validation, and 80%/75% in the test set. No statistical method was used to set the sample size in advance, and the investigators knew which group each participant was assigned to. In validation, the model predicted ophthalmopathy progression with more than 55% sensitivity and around 72% specificity; more than ten predicted patients were CT-confirmed with GO in a median of around 6 months. Most expanded thyroid clonotypes with a frequency above 0.001 also appeared in blood, which suggests that blood repertoires may reflect the immune response in the thyroid.

Trimming takes 3 bases from V and 7 bases from J, and the germline ends sit 18 bases apart. Reading the germline V gene gives CDR1 SNHLY and CDR2 FYNNEI. Spanning cysteine to phenylalanine, the CDR3 consists of 16 amino acids. Only the CDR3 DNA is retained, 48 bases long and in frame from the first base. For repertoire sequencing, TCR beta CDR3 regions were amplified from RNA transcripts. The first round of RT-PCR was done with HTBI primers and the Qiagen OneStep RT-PCR kit, and was followed by a second round of multiplex PCR, then size selection and purification. Libraries were sequenced on an Illumina HiSeq2000 using paired-end 100 bp reads. Concerning the study's data processing: SOAPnuke was used to process the reads, throwing out any read that had adapters, had uncalled bases, had a mean Phred below 15, or lacked an exact constant-primer or identifier match. COPE v1.2.5 was used to merge the high-quality paired reads. Clonotypes were defined as unique nucleotide sequences and were aligned to IMGT TRB V, D and J references using MiTCR v1.1. The analysis was limited to V-J combinations with a frequency above 0.0001, which together covered roughly 99% of repertoires. A TCR clonal expansion and chaos score per V-J combination was defined as the ratio of F50 clonal expansion to chaos observed in the TCRdist matrix. Welch's t-statistics and random forest were used to narrow the features down to about twelve V-J combinations, which were then fed into a naive Bayes classifier. The similarity between thyroid and blood repertoires was quantified using the Morisita-Horn index. TCRdb passed the public sequencing reads through fastp at Q25 and MiXCR, retaining productive beta sequences. Entries are consolidated by CDR3 protein sequence, retaining the most common genes and DNA. For this entry, the V and J calls and clone size follow TCRdb and not the study's own pipeline. A total of under 200,000 distinct CDR3 sequences appear in this sample, less than 45% of them only once. The ten largest make up around 5.5% of the sample.

Ophthalmopathy patients were characterized by moderately to severely active disease, a Clinical Activity Score of at least 3, a NOSPECS grade of at least 4, and a disease duration under 3 months. Patients were excluded if they had other autoimmune diseases, uncontrolled infections, pregnancy or lactation. Diagnosis relied on clinical symptoms, serum thyroxine, TRAb, thyroid ultrasound and orbital computed tomography. Using Ficoll-Paque density gradient centrifugation, PBMCs were isolated from 10 ml of fresh peripheral blood. Trizol reagent was used to extract the total RNA, and its quality was then checked on an Agilent 2100 Bioanalyzer.

Here the chain combines TRBV2 and TRBJ2-2; confidence is insufficient to name the D gene. Specimen: peripheral blood. This sequence originates from a woman in her forties with Graves' ophthalmopathy. Donor details come from another sample of the same person, matched by shared clones. This receptor carries the CDR3 CASSEVGTSSGGELFF. The DNA sequence follows: TGTGCCAGCAGTGAGGTCGGTACCTCATCAGGCGGGGAGCTGTTTTTT. The full variable domain, with segments outside the CDR3 supplied by the reference TRBV2 and TRBJ2-2 proteins, appears as EPEVTQTPSHQVTQMGQEVILRCVPISNHLYFYWYRQILGQKVEFLVSFYNNEISEKSEIFDDQFSVERPDGSNFTLKIRSTKLEDSAMYFCASSEVGTSSGGELFFGEGSRLTVL.